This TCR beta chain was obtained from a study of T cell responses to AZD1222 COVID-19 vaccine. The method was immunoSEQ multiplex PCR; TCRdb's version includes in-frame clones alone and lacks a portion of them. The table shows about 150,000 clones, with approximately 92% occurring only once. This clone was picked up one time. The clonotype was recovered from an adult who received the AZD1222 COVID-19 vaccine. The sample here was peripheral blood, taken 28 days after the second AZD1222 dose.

The CDR3 is CASSYVGGARGYTF. For the CDR3, the DNA is TGTGCCAGCAGTTACGTGGGGGGCGCGAGAGGCTACACCTTC. The rearrangement links TRBV6-5 to TRBJ1-2, with TRBD1 as a possible D gene (6 bases). This CDR3 is 14 amino acids long. Germline V lookup: CDR1 MNHEY, CDR2 SVGAGI. Deletions cut 2 bases from V and 8 bases from J, with 15 bases between.